This T cell receptor beta chain derives from a study of OX40 agonist ivuxolimab in advanced cancers. About the study: Of the patients, three showed partial responses, one with hepatocellular carcinoma and two with cutaneous melanoma. General study results and limits: Normalized expansion of T-cell clones was also low for some nonresponders. At 0.1-3.0 mg/kg, partial responders had clonal expansion among the lowest observed.

V was shortened by 6 bases and J by 5 bases, with 19 bases between the two germline ends. The CDR3 spans 15 residues. In germline, CDR1 is MNHEY, CDR2 SVGAGI. Points on this clone: Its target is not known.

Blood samples were obtained at baseline, cycle 4 day 1, and cycle 7 day 1. Sequenced by immunoSEQ multiplex PCR; TCRdb stores in-frame clones only, minus some. The sample includes about 29,000 clones, 70% to 80% of them seen just once. The sequence was obtained from an adult with an advanced solid tumor such as melanoma, head and neck, liver or kidney cancer. Sample: CD4+ or CD8+ T cells sorted from blood, taken in a trial of the OX40 agonist ivuxolimab. J is TRBJ1-1 and V is TRBV6-5, with D possibly TRBD1 on 6 matching bases. CDR3 in DNA: TGTGCCAGCAGAAGGGGACAACGGGGGAATACTGAAGCTTTCTTT. Amino acids: CASRRGQRGNTEAFF.